This T cell receptor (beta chain) derives from a study of OX40 agonist ivuxolimab in advanced cancers. Background on the whole study: Ivuxolimab was a fully human IgG2 agonistic monoclonal antibody targeting the costimulatory receptor OX40 (CD134). Intravenous ivuxolimab was administered to patients every 2 weeks at six dose levels: 0.01, 0.1, 0.3, 1.5, 3 and 10 mg/kg. Of the approximately 53 patients in dose escalation, some 20 had hepatocellular carcinoma, some 15 had melanoma, 9 had renal cell carcinoma and 9 had head and neck cancer. In the dose-escalation cohort, 70% to 85% of patients were male, and the mean age was approximately 55 years, with a range of about 23 to 80. Prior anti-PD-1, anti-PD-L1 or anti-CTLA-4 therapy was permitted, and checkpoint inhibitors had been received by under 50% of dose-escalation patients. Partial responses occurred in three dose-escalation patients, of whom one had hepatocellular carcinoma and two had cutaneous melanoma. The purpose of peripheral TCRbeta sequencing was to test whether ivuxolimab changed TCR sequence diversity and led to clonal T-cell expansion. The monotherapy dose-escalation portion (N of about 49 patients) of the phase I ivuxolimab trial is reported in the paper.

Genomic DNA was extracted from sorted cells for sequencing of the TCRbeta CDR3 region. The immunoSEQ Assay was used to sequence the TCRbeta CDR3 regions. TCRdb's version of the immuneACCESS table is confined to in-frame rearrangements and falls short of the full clone set. An unresolved V gene accounts for under half of the shortfall where checked; the remainder is of unknown origin. The sample table lists 20,000 to 25,000 clones, 70% to 90% of them with a count of one. The ten largest make up under 45% of the sample. Beyond this particular receptor, the publication reports: After ivuxolimab, expanded clones were on average more numerous among CD8+ T cells than among CD4+ T cells. The antigen specificity of the peripheral T cells that underwent clonal expansion was not determined. In the 0.1-3.0 mg/kg groups, partial responders were among the patients with the lowest normalized peripheral clonal expansion, particularly in CD8+ T cells. Low levels of normalized T-cell clonal expansion were also seen in some patients who did not respond. At doses of 0.1 to 3.0 mg/kg, clonal expansion of both CD4+ and CD8+ blood T cells was observed from baseline to week 6.

There are 13 amino acids in the CDR3, from cysteine to phenylalanine inclusive. Here the CDR3 DNA is all that survives: 39 bases in frame from base 1. The germline V gene encodes CDR1 SSHAT and CDR2 FNYEAQ (reference sequence). Trimming removed 1 base from V and 4 bases from J, leaving 5 bases between the germline ends. Patients with a history of autoimmune disease or receiving systemic immunosuppression were excluded from the trial. In every dose cohort, peripheral blood was drawn for TCR sequencing at baseline, cycle 4 day 1, and cycle 7 day 1. Samples came from an open-label, multicenter, first-in-human phase I dose-escalation trial of ivuxolimab. Adults with locally advanced or metastatic head and neck squamous cell, hepatocellular, melanoma or renal cell carcinoma were enrolled in the trial. CD4+ and CD8+ T cells were sorted separately from peripheral blood before TCR sequencing. Details on this clone: There is no known antigen for this receptor. Within one base of it there is no much larger clone, and no base qualities were kept.

Sequencing was performed on CD4+ or CD8+ T cells sorted from blood, taken in a trial of the OX40 agonist ivuxolimab. The sequence was collected from an adult with an advanced solid tumor such as melanoma, head and neck, liver or kidney cancer. Here the chain combines TRBV7-7 and TRBJ2-1; there is no confident call for the D gene. The sequence in DNA is TGTGCCAGCAGCTTAGAACCGTACAATGAGCAGTTCTTC. This encodes CASSLEPYNEQFF.